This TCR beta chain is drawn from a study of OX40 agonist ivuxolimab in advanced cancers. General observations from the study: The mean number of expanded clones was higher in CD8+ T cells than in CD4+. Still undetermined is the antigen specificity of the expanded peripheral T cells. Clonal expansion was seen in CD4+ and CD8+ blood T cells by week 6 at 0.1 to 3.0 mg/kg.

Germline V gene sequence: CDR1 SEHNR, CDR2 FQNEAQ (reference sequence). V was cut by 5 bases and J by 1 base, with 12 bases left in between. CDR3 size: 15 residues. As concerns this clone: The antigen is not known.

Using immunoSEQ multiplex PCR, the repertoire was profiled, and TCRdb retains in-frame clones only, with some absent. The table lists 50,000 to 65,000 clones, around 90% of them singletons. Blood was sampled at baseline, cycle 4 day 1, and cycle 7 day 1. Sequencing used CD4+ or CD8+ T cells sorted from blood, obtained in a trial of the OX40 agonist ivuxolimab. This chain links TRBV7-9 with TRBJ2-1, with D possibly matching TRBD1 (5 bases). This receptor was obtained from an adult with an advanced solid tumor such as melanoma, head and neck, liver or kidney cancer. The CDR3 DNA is TGTGCCAGCAGCCTCTGGGCAGGGTCCTACAATGAGCAGTTCTTC. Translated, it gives CASSLWAGSYNEQFF.